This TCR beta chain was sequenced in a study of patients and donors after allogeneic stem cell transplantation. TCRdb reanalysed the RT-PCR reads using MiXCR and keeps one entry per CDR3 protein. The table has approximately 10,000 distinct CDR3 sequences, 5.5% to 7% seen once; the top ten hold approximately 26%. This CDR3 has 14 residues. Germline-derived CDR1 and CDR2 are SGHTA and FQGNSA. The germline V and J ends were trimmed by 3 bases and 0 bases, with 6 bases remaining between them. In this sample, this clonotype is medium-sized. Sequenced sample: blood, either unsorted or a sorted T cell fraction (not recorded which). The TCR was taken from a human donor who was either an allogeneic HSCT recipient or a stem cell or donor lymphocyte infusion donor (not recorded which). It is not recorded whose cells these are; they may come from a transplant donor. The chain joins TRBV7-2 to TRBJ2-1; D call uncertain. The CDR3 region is CASSLHSSYNEQFF. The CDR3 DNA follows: TGTGCCAGCAGCTTGCATAGCTCCTACAATGAGCAGTTCTTC.